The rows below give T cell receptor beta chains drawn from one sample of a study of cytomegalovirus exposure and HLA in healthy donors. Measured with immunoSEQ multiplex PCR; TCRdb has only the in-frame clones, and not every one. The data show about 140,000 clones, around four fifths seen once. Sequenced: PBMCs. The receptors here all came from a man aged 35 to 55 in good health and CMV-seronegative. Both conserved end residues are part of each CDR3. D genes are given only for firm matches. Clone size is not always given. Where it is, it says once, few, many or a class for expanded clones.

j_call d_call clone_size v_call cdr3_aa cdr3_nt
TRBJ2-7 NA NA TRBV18 CASSPIGGVNEQYF TGTGCCAGCTCACCCATCGGGGGAGTCAACGAGCAGTACTTC
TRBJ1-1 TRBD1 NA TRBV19 CASSTRGGLEAFF TGTGCCAGTAGTACGCGAGGGGGCCTTGAAGCTTTCTTT
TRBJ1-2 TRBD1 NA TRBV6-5 CASSWAGGGYTF TGTGCCAGCAGTTGGGCAGGGGGAGGCTACACCTTC
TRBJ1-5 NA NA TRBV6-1 CASSPRDNQPQHF TGTGCCAGCAGTCCCCGCGACAATCAGCCCCAGCATTTT
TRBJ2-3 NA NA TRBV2 CASSVNSPDTQYF TGTGCCAGCAGTGTTAACAGTCCAGATACGCAGTATTTT
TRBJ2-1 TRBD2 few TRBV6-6 CASSPLAGANEQFF TGTGCCAGCTCGCCACTAGCGGGTGCTAATGAGCAGTTCTTC
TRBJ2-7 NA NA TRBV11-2 CASSFGGPKQYF TGTGCCAGCAGCTTCGGCGGGCCAAAGCAGTACTTC
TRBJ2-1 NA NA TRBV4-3 CASSQDSQYNEQFF TGCGCCAGCAGCCAAGATTCACAGTACAATGAGCAGTTCTTC
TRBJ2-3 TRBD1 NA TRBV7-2 CASSLVGTGMTDTQYF TGTGCCAGCAGCTTAGTAGGGACAGGGATGACAGATACGCAGTATTTT
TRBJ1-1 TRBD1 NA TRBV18 CASSRDRGQGNTEAFF TGTGCCAGCTCACGTGACAGGGGGCAAGGGAACACTGAAGCTTTCTTT
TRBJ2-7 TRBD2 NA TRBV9 CASSVTSGSVGYEQYF TGTGCCAGCAGCGTTACTAGCGGGAGTGTGGGCTACGAGCAGTACTTC
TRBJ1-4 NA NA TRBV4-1 CASSDNRQVTNEKLFF TGCGCCAGCAGCGACAACCGACAGGTTACTAATGAAAAACTGTTTTTT
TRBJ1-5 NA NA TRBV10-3 CATRTGGDQPQHF TGTGCCACCAGGACTGGGGGCGATCAGCCCCAGCATTTT
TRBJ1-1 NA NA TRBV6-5 CASFRGSTEAFF TGTGCCAGCTTCAGAGGCTCTACTGAAGCTTTCTTT
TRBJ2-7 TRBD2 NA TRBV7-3 CASSLEVAGAYEQYF TGTGCCAGCAGCTTAGAAGTAGCGGGAGCTTACGAGCAGTACTTC
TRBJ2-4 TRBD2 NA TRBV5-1 CASSKASGEVQYF TGCGCCAGCAGCAAGGCTAGCGGGGAAGTTCAGTACTTC
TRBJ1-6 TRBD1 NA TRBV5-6 CASSLTGSNSPLHF TGTGCCAGCAGCCTGACAGGGAGTAATTCACCCCTCCACTTT
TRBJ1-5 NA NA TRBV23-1 CASSQSSGGRQPQHF TGCGCCAGCAGTCAATCTTCGGGGGGCCGCCAGCCCCAGCATTTT
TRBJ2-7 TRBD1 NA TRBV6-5 CASKRTGSDEQYF TGTGCCAGCAAAAGGACAGGGTCGGACGAGCAGTACTTC
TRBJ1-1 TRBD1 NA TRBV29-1 CSVEAGGHTEAFF TGCAGCGTTGAAGCAGGGGGCCACACTGAAGCTTTCTTT
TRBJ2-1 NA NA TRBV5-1 CASSFSGYSSYNEQFF TGCGCCAGCAGCTTTAGCGGATATAGCTCCTACAATGAGCAGTTCTTC
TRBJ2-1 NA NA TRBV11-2 CASTEVVGYNEQFF TGTGCCAGCACCGAGGTGGTTGGCTACAATGAGCAGTTCTTC
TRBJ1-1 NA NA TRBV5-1 CASSLLSGGSMNTEAFF TGCGCCAGCAGCTTGCTCTCTGGGGGGAGCATGAACACTGAAGCTTTCTTT
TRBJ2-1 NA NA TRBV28 CASISRLAIKYNEQFF TGTGCCAGCATTTCACGGCTAGCGATAAAATACAATGAGCAGTTCTTC